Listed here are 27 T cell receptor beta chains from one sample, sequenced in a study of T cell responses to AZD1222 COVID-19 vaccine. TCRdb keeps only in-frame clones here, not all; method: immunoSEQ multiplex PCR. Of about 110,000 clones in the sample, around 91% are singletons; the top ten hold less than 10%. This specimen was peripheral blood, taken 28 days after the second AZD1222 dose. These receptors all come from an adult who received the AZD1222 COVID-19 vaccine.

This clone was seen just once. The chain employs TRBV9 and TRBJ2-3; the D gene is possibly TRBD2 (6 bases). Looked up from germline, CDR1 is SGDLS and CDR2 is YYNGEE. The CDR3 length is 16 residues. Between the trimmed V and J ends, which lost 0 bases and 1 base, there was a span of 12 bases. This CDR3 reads CASSVVSGWGTDTQYF. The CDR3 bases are TGTGCCAGCAGCGTAGTAAGCGGGTGGGGCACAGATACGCAGTATTTT.

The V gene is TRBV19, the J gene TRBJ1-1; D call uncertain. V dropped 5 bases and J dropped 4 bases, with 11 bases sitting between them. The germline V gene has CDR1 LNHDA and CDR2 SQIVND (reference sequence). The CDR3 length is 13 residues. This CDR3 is CASSAAVSTEAFF. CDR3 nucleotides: TGTGCCAGTAGTGCAGCAGTTTCCACTGAAGCTTTCTTT.

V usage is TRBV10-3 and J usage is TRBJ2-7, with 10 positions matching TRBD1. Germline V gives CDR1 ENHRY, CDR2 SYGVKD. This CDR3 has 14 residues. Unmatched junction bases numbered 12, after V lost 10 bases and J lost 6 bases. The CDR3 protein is CATYTGTGAGEQYF. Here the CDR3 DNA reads TGTGCCACCTACACCGGGACAGGGGCGGGCGAGCAGTACTTC.

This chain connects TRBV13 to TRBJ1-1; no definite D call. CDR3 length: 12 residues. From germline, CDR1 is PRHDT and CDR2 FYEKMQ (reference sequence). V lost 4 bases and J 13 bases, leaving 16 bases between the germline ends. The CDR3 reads CASSSMGTGVFF. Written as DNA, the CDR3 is TGTGCCAGCAGCTCGATGGGAACTGGGGTTTTCTTT. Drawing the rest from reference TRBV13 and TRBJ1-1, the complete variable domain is AAGVIQSPRHLIKEKRETATLKCYPIPRHDTVYWYQQGPGQDPQFLISFYEKMQSDKGSIPDRFSAQQFSDYHSELNMSSLELGDSALYFCASSSMGTGVFFGQGTRLTVV.

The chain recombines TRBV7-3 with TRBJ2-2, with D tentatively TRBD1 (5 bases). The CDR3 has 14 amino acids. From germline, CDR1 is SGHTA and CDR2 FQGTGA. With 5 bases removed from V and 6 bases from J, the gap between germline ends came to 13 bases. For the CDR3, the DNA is TGTGCCAGCAGCCCTCGGCCAGGGTCCGGGGAGCTGTTTTTT. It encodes CASSPRPGSGELFF.

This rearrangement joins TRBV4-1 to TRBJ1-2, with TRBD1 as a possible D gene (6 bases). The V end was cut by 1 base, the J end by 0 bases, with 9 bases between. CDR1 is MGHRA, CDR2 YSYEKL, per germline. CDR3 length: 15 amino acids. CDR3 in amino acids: CASSQGTVSNYGYTF. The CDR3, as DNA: TGCGCCAGCAGCCAAGGGACAGTATCTAACTATGGCTACACCTTC.

The CDR3 sequence is CATRLQPGALVETQYF. In nucleotides, the CDR3 is TGTGCCACCAGACTCCAGCCGGGGGCCCTGGTAGAGACCCAGTACTTC. The chain employs TRBV15 and TRBJ2-5, with D tentatively TRBD1 or TRBD2 (6 bases each). The CDR3 is 16 amino acids. Germline loops: CDR1 LNHNV, CDR2 YYDKDF (reference sequence). Trimming cost V 6 bases and J 4 bases, with 21 bases left between them.

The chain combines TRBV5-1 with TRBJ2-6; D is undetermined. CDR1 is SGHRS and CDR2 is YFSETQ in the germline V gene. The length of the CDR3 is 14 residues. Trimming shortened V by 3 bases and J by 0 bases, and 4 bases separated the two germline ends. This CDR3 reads CASSSSSGANVLTF. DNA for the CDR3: TGCGCCAGCAGCTCCAGCTCTGGGGCCAACGTCCTGACTTTC. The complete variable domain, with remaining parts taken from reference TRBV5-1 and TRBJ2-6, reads KAGVTQTPRYLIKTRGQQVTLSCSPISGHRSVSWYQQTPGQGLQFLFEYFSETQRNKGNFPGRFSGRQFSNSRSEMNVSTLELGDSALYLCASSSSSGANVLTFGAGSRLTVL.

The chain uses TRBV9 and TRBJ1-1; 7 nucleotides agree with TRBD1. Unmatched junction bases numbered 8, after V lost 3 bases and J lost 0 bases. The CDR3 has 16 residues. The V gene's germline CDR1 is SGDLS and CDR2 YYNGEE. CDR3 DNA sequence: TGTGCCAGCAGCGCAACGGGACAGTTGGTGAACACTGAAGCTTTCTTT. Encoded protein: CASSATGQLVNTEAFF.

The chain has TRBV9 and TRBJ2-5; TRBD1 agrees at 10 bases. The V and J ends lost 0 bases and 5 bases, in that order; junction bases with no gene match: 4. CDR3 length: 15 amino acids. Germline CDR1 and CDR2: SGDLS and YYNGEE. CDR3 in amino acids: CASSVGDRGRETQYF. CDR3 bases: TGTGCCAGCAGCGTAGGAGACAGGGGGCGCGAGACCCAGTACTTC.

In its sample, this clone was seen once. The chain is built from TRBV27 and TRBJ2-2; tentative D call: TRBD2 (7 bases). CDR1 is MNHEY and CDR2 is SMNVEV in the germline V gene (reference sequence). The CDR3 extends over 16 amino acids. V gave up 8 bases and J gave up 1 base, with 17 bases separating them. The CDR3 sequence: CASRYGGGLNTGELFF. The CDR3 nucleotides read TGTGCCAGCCGATATGGCGGGGGCCTGAACACCGGGGAGCTGTTTTTT.

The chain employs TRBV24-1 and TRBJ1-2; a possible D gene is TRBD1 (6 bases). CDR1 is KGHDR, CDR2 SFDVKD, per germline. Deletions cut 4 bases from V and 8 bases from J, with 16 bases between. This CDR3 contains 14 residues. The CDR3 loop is CATSDRGGLEGYTF. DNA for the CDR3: TGTGCCACCAGTGACCGTGGGGGGCTGGAAGGCTACACCTTC.

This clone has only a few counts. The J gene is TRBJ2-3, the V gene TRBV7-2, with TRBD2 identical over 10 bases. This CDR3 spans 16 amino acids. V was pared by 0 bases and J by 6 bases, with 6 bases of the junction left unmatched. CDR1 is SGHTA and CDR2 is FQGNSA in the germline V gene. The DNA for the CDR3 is TGTGCCAGCAGCTTAGCAGCGGGGGGGCCGAGGGATACGCAGTATTTT. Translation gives CASSLAAGGPRDTQYF.

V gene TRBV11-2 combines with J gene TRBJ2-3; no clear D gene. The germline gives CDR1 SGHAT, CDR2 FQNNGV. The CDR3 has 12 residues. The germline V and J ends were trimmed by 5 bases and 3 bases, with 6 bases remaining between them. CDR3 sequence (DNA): TGTGCCAGCAGCGAAGCAACAGATACGCAGTATTTT. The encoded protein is CASSEATDTQYF.

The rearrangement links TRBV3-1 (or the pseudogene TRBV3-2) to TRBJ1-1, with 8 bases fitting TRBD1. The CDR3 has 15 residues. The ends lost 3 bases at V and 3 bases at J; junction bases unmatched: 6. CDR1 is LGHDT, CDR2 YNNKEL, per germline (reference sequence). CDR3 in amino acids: CASSQADRADTEAFF. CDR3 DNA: TGTGCCAGCAGCCAGGCGGACAGGGCGGACACTGAAGCTTTCTTT.

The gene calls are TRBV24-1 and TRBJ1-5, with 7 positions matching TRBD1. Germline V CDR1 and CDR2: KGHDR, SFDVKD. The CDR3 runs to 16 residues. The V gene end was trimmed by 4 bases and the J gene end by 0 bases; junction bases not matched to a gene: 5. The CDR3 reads CATSEGGRNSNQPQHF. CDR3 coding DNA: TGTGCCACCAGTGAAGGGGGCCGGAATAGCAATCAGCCCCAGCATTTT.

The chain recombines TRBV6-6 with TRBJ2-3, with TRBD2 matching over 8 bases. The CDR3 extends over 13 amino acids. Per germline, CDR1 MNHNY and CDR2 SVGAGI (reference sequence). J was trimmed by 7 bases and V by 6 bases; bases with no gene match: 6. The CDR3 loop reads CASSPGGRNTQYF. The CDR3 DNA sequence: TGTGCCAGCAGCCCGGGGGGGCGGAATACGCAGTATTTT.

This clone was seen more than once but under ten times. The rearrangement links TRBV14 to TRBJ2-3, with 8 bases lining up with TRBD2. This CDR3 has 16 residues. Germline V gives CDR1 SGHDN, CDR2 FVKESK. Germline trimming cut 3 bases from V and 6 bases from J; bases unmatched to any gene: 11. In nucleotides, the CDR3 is TGTGCCAGCAGCCAGGGGACTGCGGGGGGAATGGATACGCAGTATTTT. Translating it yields CASSQGTAGGMDTQYF.

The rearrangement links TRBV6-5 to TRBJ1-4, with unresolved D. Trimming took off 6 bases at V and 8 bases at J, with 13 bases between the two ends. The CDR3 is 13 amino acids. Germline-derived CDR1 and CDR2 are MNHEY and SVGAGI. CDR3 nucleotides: TGTGCCAGCAGCCTCGGCCCGAGGGAAAAACTGTTTTTT. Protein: CASSLGPREKLFF.

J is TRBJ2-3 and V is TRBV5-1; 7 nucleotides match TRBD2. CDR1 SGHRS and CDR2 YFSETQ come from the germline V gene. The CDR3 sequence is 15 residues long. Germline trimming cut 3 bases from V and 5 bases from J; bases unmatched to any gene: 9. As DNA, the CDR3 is TGCGCCAGCAGCTCCTCCGGGGGGTGGTTAGATACGCAGTATTTT. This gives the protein CASSSSGGWLDTQYF.

The CDR3: CASSLRGGIADTYEQYF. Here the CDR3 DNA reads TGCGCCAGCAGCCTTCGTGGGGGAATAGCGGATACCTACGAGCAGTACTTC. The chain is built from TRBV4-1 and TRBJ2-7; perhaps TRBD2 as D (6 bases). The CDR3 is made up of 17 amino acids. Trimming took off 4 bases at V and 2 bases at J, with 21 bases between the two ends. CDR1 is MGHRA and CDR2 is YSYEKL in the germline V gene.

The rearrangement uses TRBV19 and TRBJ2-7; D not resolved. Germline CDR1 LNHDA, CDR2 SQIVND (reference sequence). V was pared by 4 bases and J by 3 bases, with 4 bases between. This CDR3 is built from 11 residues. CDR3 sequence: CASSTNYEQYF. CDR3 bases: TGTGCCAGTAGTACCAACTACGAGCAGTACTTC. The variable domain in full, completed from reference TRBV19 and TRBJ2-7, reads DGGITQSPKYLFRKEGQNVTLSCEQNLNHDAMYWYRQDPGQGLRLIYYSQIVNDFQKGDIAEGYSVSREKKESFPLTVTSAQKNPTAFYLCASSTNYEQYFGPGTRLTVT.

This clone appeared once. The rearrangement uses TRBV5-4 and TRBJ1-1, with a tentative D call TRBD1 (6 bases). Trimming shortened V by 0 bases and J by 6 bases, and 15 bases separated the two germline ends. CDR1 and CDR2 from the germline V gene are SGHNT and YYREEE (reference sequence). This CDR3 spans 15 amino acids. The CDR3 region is CASSLDWGAQAEAFF. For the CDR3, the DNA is TGTGCCAGCAGCTTGGATTGGGGGGCCCAGGCTGAAGCTTTCTTT.

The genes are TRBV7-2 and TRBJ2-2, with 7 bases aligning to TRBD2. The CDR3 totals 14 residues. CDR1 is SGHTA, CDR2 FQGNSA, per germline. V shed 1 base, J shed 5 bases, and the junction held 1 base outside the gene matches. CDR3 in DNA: TGTGCCAGCAGCTTAGTGCGGGGGACCGGGGAGCTGTTTTTT. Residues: CASSLVRGTGELFF.

The CDR3 region is CASSLALQGAGTEAFF. The CDR3 bases are TGTGCCAGCAGCTTAGCTTTACAGGGGGCAGGAACTGAAGCTTTCTTT. The gene calls are TRBV11-3 and TRBJ1-1; 9 bases are a match to TRBD1. In germline, CDR1 is SGHNT, CDR2 YENEEA. With V trimmed by 1 base and J by 5 bases, 8 bases remained unmatched. This CDR3 region has 16 residues.

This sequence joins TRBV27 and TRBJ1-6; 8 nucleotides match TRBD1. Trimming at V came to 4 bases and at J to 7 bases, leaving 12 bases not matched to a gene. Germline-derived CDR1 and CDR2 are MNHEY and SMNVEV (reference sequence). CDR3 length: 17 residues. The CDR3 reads CASSSPLRTGRNSPLHF. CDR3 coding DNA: TGTGCCAGCAGTTCCCCTCTCCGGACAGGGAGGAATTCACCCCTCCACTTT.

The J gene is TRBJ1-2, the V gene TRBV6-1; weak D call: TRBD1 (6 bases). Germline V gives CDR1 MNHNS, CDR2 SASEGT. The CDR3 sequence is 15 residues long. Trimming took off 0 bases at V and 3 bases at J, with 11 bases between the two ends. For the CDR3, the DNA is TGTGCCAGCAGTGAAGCGTGGGGGGCATACTATGGCTACACCTTC. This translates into CASSEAWGAYYGYTF.